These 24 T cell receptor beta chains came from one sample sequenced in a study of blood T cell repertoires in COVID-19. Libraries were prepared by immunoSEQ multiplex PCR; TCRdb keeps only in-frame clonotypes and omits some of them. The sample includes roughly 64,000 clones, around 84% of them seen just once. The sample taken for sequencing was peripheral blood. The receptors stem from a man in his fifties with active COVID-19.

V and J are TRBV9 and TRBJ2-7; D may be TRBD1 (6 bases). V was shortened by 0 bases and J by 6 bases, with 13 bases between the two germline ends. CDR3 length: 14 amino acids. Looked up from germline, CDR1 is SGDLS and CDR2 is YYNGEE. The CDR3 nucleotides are TGTGCCAGCAGCGTAGGGGACACCCTCGCCGAGCAGTACTTC. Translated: CASSVGDTLAEQYF.

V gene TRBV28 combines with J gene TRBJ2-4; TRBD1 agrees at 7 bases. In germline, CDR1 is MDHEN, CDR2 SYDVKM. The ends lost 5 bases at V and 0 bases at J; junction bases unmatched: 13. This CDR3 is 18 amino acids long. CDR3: CASSPRTGWELAKNIQYF. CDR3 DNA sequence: TGTGCCAGCAGTCCCAGGACAGGATGGGAGCTAGCCAAAAACATTCAGTACTTC.

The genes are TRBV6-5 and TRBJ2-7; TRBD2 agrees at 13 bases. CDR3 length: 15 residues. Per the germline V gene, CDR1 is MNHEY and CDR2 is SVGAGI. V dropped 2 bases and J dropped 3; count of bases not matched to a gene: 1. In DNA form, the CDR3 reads TGTGCCAGCAGTTACGGACTAGCGGGGGTCTACGAGCAGTACTTC. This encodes CASSYGLAGVYEQYF.

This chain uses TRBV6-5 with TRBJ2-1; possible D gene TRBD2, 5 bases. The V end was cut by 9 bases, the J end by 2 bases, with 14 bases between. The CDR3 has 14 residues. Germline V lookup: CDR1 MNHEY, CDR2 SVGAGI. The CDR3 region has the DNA TGTGCCAGTCGCGATTCGGGGACCTACAATGAGCAGTTCTTC. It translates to CASRDSGTYNEQFF.

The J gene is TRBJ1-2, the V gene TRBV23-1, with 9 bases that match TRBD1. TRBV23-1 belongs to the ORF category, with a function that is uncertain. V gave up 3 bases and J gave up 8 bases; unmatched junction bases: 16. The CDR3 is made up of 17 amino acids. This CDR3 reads CASSHFDRGRVGMGYTF. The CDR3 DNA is TGCGCCAGCAGTCATTTCGACAGGGGGAGAGTCGGCATGGGCTACACCTTC.

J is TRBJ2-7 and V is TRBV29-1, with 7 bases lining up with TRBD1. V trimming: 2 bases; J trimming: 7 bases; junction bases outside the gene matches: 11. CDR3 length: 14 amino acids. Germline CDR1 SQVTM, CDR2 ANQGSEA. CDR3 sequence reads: CSVEKGTGVGEQYF. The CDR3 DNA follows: TGCAGCGTTGAAAAGGGAACAGGGGTGGGGGAGCAGTACTTC.

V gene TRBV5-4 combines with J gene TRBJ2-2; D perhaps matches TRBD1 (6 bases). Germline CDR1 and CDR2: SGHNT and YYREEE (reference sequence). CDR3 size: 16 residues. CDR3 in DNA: TGTGCTCTTCACAGCCAAGGGGGTGGGGACACCGGGGAGCTGTTTTTT. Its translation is CALHSQGGGDTGELFF.

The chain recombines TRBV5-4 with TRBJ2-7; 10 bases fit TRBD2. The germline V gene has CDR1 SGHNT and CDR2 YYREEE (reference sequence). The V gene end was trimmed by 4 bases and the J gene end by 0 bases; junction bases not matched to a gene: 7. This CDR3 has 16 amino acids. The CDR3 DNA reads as TGTGCCAGCAGCCCAGGGACTAGCGATTACTCCTACGAGCAGTACTTC. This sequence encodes CASSPGTSDYSYEQYF.

The CDR3 loop is CASSRRGAQIDEQFF. In DNA, the CDR3 is TGTGCCAGCTCCCGGCGGGGGGCGCAGATAGATGAGCAGTTCTTC. The V gene is TRBV18, the J gene TRBJ2-1, with TRBD2 identical over 8 bases. Germline V gene data show CDR1 as KGHSH and CDR2 as LQKENI. The ends lost 6 bases at V and 8 bases at J; junction bases unmatched: 12. There are 15 residues in the CDR3.

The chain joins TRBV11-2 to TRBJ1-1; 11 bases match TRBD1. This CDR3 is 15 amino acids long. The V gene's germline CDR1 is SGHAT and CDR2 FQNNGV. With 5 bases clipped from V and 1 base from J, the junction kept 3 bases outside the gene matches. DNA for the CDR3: TGTGCCAGCAGCCGGACAGGGGGCTCGAACACTGAAGCTTTCTTT. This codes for CASSRTGGSNTEAFF.

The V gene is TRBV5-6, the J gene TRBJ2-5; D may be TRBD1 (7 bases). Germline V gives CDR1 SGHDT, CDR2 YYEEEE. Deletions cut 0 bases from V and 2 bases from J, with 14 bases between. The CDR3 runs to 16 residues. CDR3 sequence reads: CASSLGWTGGQETQYF. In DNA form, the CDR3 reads TGTGCCAGCAGCTTGGGCTGGACAGGAGGGCAAGAGACCCAGTACTTC. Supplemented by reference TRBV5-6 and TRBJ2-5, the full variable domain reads DAGVTQSPTHLIKTRGQQVTLRCSPKSGHDTVSWYQQALGQGPQFIFQYYEEEERQRGNFPDRFSGHQFPNYSSELNVNALLLGDSALYLCASSLGWTGGQETQYFGPGTRLLVL.

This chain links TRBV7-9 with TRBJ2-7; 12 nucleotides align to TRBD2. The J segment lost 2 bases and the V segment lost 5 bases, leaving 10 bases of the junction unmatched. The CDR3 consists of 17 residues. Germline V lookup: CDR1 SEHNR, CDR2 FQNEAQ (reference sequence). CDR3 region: CASSRRLAGVSPYEQYF. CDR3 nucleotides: TGTGCCAGCAGCCGCCGACTAGCGGGAGTTTCCCCCTACGAGCAGTACTTC.

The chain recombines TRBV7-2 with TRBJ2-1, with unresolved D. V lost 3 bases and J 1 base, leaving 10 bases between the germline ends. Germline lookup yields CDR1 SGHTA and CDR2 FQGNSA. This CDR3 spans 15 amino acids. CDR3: CASSFERASYNEQFF. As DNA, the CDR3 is TGTGCCAGCAGCTTCGAGAGAGCGTCCTACAATGAGCAGTTCTTC.

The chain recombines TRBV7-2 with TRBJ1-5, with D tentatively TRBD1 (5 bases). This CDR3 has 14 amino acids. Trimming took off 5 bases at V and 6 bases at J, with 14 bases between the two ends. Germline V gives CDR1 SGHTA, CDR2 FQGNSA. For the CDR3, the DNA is TGTGCCAGCAGCCCGAATGCGGGGCGTCAGCCCCAGCATTTT. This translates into CASSPNAGRQPQHF.

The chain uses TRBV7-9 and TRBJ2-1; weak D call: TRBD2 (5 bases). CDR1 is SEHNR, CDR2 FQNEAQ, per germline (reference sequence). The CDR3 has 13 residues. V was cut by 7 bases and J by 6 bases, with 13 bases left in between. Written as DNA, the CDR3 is TGTGCCAGCACCCGCGGAGGAACCAATGAGCAGTTCTTC. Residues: CASTRGGTNEQFF.

The CDR3 loop is CASSRGGPTDTQYF. Here the CDR3 DNA reads TGTGCCAGCAGCCGGGGGGGACCAACAGATACGCAGTATTTT. The V gene is TRBV11-3, the J gene TRBJ2-3; 8 nucleotides match TRBD2. CDR1 is SGHNT, CDR2 YENEEA, per germline. J was trimmed by 3 bases and V by 5 bases; bases with no gene match: 4. This CDR3 contains 14 residues.

The CDR3 DNA is TGTGCCAGTAGTATAGATACAGGAGTCTCCTACGAGCAGTACTTC. It translates to CASSIDTGVSYEQYF. The V gene is TRBV19, the J gene TRBJ2-7; D possibly corresponds to TRBD1 (5 bases). This CDR3 has 15 amino acids. CDR1 is LNHDA and CDR2 is SQIVND in the germline V gene (reference sequence). Trimming removed 0 bases at V and 0 bases at J, with 9 bases between.

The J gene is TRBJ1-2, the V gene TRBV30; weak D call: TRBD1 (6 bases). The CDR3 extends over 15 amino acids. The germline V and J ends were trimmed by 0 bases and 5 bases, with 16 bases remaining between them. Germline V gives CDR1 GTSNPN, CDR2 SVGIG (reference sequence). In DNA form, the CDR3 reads TGTGCCTGGAGTGTAGCAGGGGCACTCGGGTATGGCTACACCTTC. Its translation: CAWSVAGALGYGYTF.

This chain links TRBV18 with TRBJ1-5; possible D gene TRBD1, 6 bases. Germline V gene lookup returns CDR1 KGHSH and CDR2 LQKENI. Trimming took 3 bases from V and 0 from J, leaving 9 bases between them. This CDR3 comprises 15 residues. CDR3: CASSPGQLSNQPQHF. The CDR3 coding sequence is TGTGCCAGCTCACCCGGACAGCTTAGCAATCAGCCCCAGCATTTT.

The CDR3 DNA reads as TGTGCCAGCAGCCGACAGCTCGGTAATGAAAAACTGTTTTTT. Protein: CASSRQLGNEKLFF. The chain uses TRBV14 and TRBJ1-4; possibly TRBD1 for D (5 bases). The CDR3 length is 14 residues. The V end was cut by 4 bases, the J end by 4 bases, with 10 bases between. Germline CDR1 is SGHDN and CDR2 is FVKESK.

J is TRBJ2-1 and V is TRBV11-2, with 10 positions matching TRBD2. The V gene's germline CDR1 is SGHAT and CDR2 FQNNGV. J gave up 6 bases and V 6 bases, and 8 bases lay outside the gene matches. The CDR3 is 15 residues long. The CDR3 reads CASRVGLAEFNEQFF. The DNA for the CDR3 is TGTGCCAGCAGGGTCGGACTAGCGGAATTCAATGAGCAGTTCTTC.

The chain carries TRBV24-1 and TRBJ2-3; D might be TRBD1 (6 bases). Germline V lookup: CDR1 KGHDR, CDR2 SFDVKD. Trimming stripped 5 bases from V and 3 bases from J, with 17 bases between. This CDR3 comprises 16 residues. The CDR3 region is CATSAGSWTETDTQYF. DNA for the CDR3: TGTGCCACCAGTGCGGGCTCGTGGACAGAAACAGATACGCAGTATTTT.

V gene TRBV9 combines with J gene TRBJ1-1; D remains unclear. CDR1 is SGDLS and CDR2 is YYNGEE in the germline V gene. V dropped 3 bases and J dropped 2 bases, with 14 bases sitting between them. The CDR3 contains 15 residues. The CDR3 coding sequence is TGTGCCAGCAGCGCCCCGGGAAGCGCAAACACTGAAGCTTTCTTT. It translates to CASSAPGSANTEAFF.

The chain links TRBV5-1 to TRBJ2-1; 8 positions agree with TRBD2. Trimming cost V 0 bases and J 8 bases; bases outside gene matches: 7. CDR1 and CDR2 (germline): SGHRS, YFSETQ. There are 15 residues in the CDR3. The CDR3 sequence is CASSLGSGGAYEQFF. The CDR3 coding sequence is TGCGCCAGCAGCTTGGGGTCCGGGGGGGCCTATGAGCAGTTCTTC.